This entry features one TCR beta chain sequence. Its antigen is unknown. The data belong to a study of immune evolution from preneoplasia to lung adenocarcinoma. Profiling relied on immunoSEQ multiplex PCR, and the TCRdb table lists in-frame clones only, not all of them. The sample comprises some 1,200 clones, 84% of which are singletons, and 25% to 30% rests with the top ten. The CDR3 is 16 residues long. Germline V gene data show CDR1 as MDHEN and CDR2 as SYDVKM. Between the trimmed V and J ends, which lost 1 base and 3 bases, there was a span of 15 bases. Findings and limits, study-wide: Normal lung had the highest top T cell clone frequencies.

This clonotype was sampled from a person in their 60s with lung adenocarcinoma. The sequenced sample consisted of FFPE adjacent normal lung tissue. The chain combines TRBV28 with TRBJ1-1, with a tentative D call TRBD1 (5 bases). CDR3 sequence: CASSLSLVREDTEAFF. Written as DNA, the CDR3 is TGTGCCAGCAGTTTATCGCTTGTCAGGGAAGACACTGAAGCTTTCTTT.